This TCR beta chain was found in a study of blood T cell repertoires in COVID-19 (dated by TCRdb to about 2020). A note on the overall study: Samples covering the acute and convalescent phases of COVID-19 were provided by collaborators in the United States, Italy and Spain. The repertoires were released in a freely available public database intended as a resource for research on the immune response to SARS-CoV-2. Where available, HLA class I and class II types were taken from metadata supplied by the sample provider and were not determined by assay-based typing. The sample metadata nearly always contained a de-identified subject ID, COVID-19 status, age in years and sex. Samples came from the ongoing ImmuneRACE study (first 160 participants) plus 1,254 subjects from 6 global collaborators. The dataset comprised deeply sampled blood TCRbeta repertoires from subjects exposed to, actively infected with, or recovered from COVID-19. The prospective study material was composed of cDNA or gDNA derived from T cells, B-cell-depleted T cells, or PBMCs.

The collaborating institutions used their own protocols to collect whole blood in K2EDTA tubes. For TCRbeta analysis, collaborator samples were shipped as frozen whole blood, as isolated PBMCs, or as DNA extracted from either sample type. Remarks on this clone: Which antigen it targets is not known. Base quality data are lacking; no much larger clone is found one base away.

Study-wide findings and limitations: The amount of clinical and demographic metadata varied by source and participant and was provided uncurated.

The CDR3 goes from the cysteine to the phenylalanine over 15 residues. Just CDR3 DNA is preserved here, 45 bases in frame from base 1. Trimmed from V: 1 base; trimmed from J: 4 bases; junction bases lacking a gene match: 5. Reading the germline V gene gives CDR1 SGHTS and CDR2 YDEGEE. TCRbeta CDR3 regions were amplified from genomic DNA by means of the immunoSEQ Assay, a bias-controlled multiplex PCR. The authors' pipeline ran thus. Nucleated cell counts per sample were estimated from amplification of reference gene primers within the assay. To quantify the absolute abundance of each unique TCRbeta CDR3 rearrangement, sequence reads were collapsed and filtered. For each sample, productive Simpson clonality was calculated as the square root of Simpson's diversity index across productive rearrangements. TCRdb stores this immuneACCESS table with in-frame sequences only. Part of the clones is absent; in the studies checked, under half of the shortfall reflects unresolved V genes, and no reason is known for the rest. V, J and clone size derive from that table, while D and trimming were established from the DNA sequence. Across this sample there are 150,000 to 200,000 clones, with 70% to 90% seen only once. 6% of the sample belongs to the ten largest clones.

The source material was peripheral blood. This TCR came from a man aged 40-49 years with active or convalescent COVID-19. The chain is encoded by TRBV5-8 joined to TRBJ2-5; 9 bases in the middle match TRBD2. The DNA is as follows: TGTGCCAGCAGCTTGATACGCGGGGGGGGAGAGACCCAGTACTTC. Protein translation: CASSLIRGGGETQYF.